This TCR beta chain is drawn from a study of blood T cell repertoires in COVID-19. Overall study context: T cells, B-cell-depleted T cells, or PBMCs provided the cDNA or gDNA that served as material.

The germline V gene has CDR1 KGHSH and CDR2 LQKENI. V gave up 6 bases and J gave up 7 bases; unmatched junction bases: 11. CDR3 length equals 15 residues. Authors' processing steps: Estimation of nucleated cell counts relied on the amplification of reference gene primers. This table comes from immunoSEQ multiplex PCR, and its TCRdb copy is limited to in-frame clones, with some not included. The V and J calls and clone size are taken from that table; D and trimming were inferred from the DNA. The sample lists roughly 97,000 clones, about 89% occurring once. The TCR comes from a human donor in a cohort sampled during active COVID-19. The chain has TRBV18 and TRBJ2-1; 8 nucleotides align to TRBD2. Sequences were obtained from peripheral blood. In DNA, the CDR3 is TGTGCCAGCTCTGCGAGCGGGAGCGGTAGGAATGAGCAGTTCTTC. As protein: CASSASGSGRNEQFF.